This TCR beta chain was recorded in a study of blood T cell repertoires in COVID-19. On the study more broadly: In each case, the material was cDNA or gDNA derived from T cells, B-cell-depleted T cells, or PBMCs.

The germline V and J ends were trimmed by 2 bases and 4 bases, with 8 bases remaining between them. This CDR3 region has 13 residues. Original methodology: Cell counts per sample came from amplifying reference gene primers. Generated by immunoSEQ multiplex PCR, the TCRdb table keeps only in-frame clones and is missing some. V, J and clone size are taken as reported in that table, and D and trimming were inferred from the DNA itself. The table lists roughly 310,000 clones, 90% of them singletons. Ages ranged from roughly 18 to 100 years, with residence in some 25 US areas. The chain links TRBV12-3 or TRBV12-4 to TRBJ1-2; no definite D call. This sequence originates from a man between 60 and 70 years old who had recovered from COVID-19. Sequencing used PBMCs or T cells enriched from blood (not recorded which). CDR3 sequence (DNA): TGTGCCAGCAGTTTATGGCAGTCCTATGGCTACACCTTC. Translation: CASSLWQSYGYTF.